The clone carrying this TCR beta chain was counted many times. Its antigen is not known. These data originate in a study of T cell repertoires in cytomegalovirus infection. On the study more broadly: Recently described HLA-C-restricted plus well-studied HLA-B-restricted CMV epitopes were used. It can be stated that public TCR beta signatures indicated CMV infection as well as a matching HLA type. The study, taken as a whole, reports: Summed frequency of public TCR beta families distinguished CMV carriers with the relevant HLA. HLA-C-restricted CMV clonotypes gave the most frequent clonotype in two of eight donors.

Trimming took off 5 bases at V and 0 bases at J, with 5 bases between the two ends. The CDR3 sequence is 14 residues long. Germline V lookup: CDR1 MNHEY, CDR2 SMNVEV (reference sequence). TCRdb itself ran the reads through MiXCR, one entry per CDR3 protein. The sample has under 200,000 distinct CDR3 sequences, roughly 22% seen once. The J gene is TRBJ2-6, the V gene TRBV27; D is uncertain. Sequenced here: CD8+ T cells from cultured PBMCs, sampled from culture after CMV antigen stimulation. The sequence was collected from a human donor in good health (CMV status not recorded). Some clones in this sample may be carry-over from other donors' samples. The CDR3 here is CASSPVSGANVLTF. The DNA for the CDR3 is TGTGCCAGCAGTCCAGTCTCTGGGGCCAACGTCCTGACTTTC.